One sample yielded the 19 T cell receptor beta chains listed below, sequenced in a study of T cell clonality in common variable immunodeficiency. Study outcomes and limitations: In common variable immunodeficiency, TCR beta chains reportedly carried fewer deletions and N-nucleotide insertions.

The data were produced by immunoSEQ multiplex PCR, yet TCRdb's version contains in-frame clones alone and is incomplete. The sample is made up of under 35,000 clones, none counted only once. These TCRs are of unknown antigen specificity. Specimen: peripheral blood mononuclear cells. The origin of the receptors is a human donor with common variable immunodeficiency.

This clone appeared many times. Read coverage stops 3 residues before the CDR3 terminus; the germline J gene supplies the remainder. The V and J genes are TRBV29-1 and TRBJ1-6; 7 positions agree with TRBD1. J was trimmed by 6 bases and V by 5 bases; bases with no gene match: 4. The CDR3 runs 13 residues. Looked up from germline, CDR1 is SQVTM and CDR2 is ANQGSEA. Here the CDR3 reads CSVRQGGNSPLHF. CDR3 bases read: TGCAGCGTTAGACAGGGAGGTAATTCACCC.

About this clone itself: The CDR3 end is not reached by the read, which stops 3 residues before it; the germline J gene fills it in. This chain connects TRBV18 to TRBJ2-3; D remains ambiguous. Looked up from germline, CDR1 is KGHSH and CDR2 is LQKENI. This CDR3 spans 14 amino acids. V lost 6 bases and J lost 0, with 10 bases in between. The CDR3: CASSTQSSTDTQYF. Incomplete CDR3 DNA: TGTGCCAGCTCCACACAATCTAGCACAGATACG.

This clone was observed a handful of times. The sequenced CDR3 bases are TGTGCCAGCAGCTTAGCGCTGGGGGGGAATGAAAAA. Translation: CASSLALGGNEK. The CDR3 as a whole reads CASSLALGGNEKLFF. The gene calls are TRBV7-2 and TRBJ1-4; D might be TRBD1 (5 bases). The CDR3 end lies 3 residues beyond the end of the read and is filled in from the germline J gene. The germline gives CDR1 SGHTA, CDR2 FQGNSA. Deletions cut 0 bases from V and 5 bases from J, with 10 bases between. The CDR3 runs 15 residues.

This clone has more than one count but fewer than ten. CDR3 protein: CASSEGEGQRYTF. The DNA read from the CDR3 is TGTGCCAGCAGTGAAGGTGAGGGACAACGC. The V call is TRBV6-1, the J call TRBJ1-2; D possibly corresponds to TRBD1 (6 bases). The sequenced fragment ends 3 residues before the CDR3 boundary, so the rest is inferred from the germline J gene. The germline V gene encodes CDR1 MNHNS and CDR2 SASEGT. The CDR3 contains 13 residues.

This clone was observed many times. The sequenced fragment ends 3 residues before the CDR3 boundary, so the rest is inferred from the germline J gene. The chain uses TRBV18 and TRBJ2-2; the D gene is possibly TRBD1 (6 bases). Germline CDR1 KGHSH, CDR2 LQKENI. The CDR3 has 17 residues. Trimming cost V 6 bases and J 1 base, with 18 bases left between them. The CDR3 protein is CASSPNDRTVNTGELFF. The DNA read from the CDR3 is TGTGCCAGCTCCCCCAATGACAGGACAGTGAACACCGGGGAG.

This clone was observed a few times. Read sequence stops 3 residues before the CDR3 end, and the germline J gene provides the missing end. This chain connects TRBV18 to TRBJ2-2; D is uncertain. The CDR3 consists of 14 residues. Trimming shortened V by 2 bases and J by 6 bases, and 10 bases separated the two germline ends. Germline V gives CDR1 KGHSH, CDR2 LQKENI. The sequenced CDR3 bases are TGTGCCAGCTCACCAACCGGGTCCCCCGGGGAG. Protein product: CASSPTGSPGE. The whole CDR3 is CASSPTGSPGELFF.

This clone was seen more than once but under ten times. The read ends 3 residues early relative to the CDR3; the germline J gene fills the gap. The chain combines TRBV2 with TRBJ2-7; 12 bases agree with TRBD2. This CDR3 contains 15 residues. Losses at the gene ends were 6 bases for V and 5 bases for J; bases not matched to a gene: 8. CDR1 is SNHLY and CDR2 is FYNNEI in the germline V gene. CDR3 DNA, as far as it was read: TGTGCCAGCAGGGGAGGACTAGCGGGGTTCGACGAG. Amino acids: CASRGGLAGFDE. The entire CDR3 is CASRGGLAGFDEQYF.

This clone was detected ten times or more. The sequenced fragment ends 3 residues before the CDR3 boundary, so the rest is inferred from the germline J gene. J is TRBJ1-1 and V is TRBV5-4, with D maybe TRBD1 (5 bases). Trimming left V 10 bases short and J 0 bases short, with 16 bases between. The CDR3 is 14 residues long. Germline V gene lookup returns CDR1 SGHNT and CDR2 YYREEE (reference sequence). The chain's CDR3 is CAVRQGTMNTEAFF. The DNA read from the CDR3 is TGTGCCGTTCGCCAGGGAACTATGAACACTGAA.

The CDR3 loop is CASSLGLAGAQETQYF. The DNA read from the CDR3 is TGTGCCAGCAGTTTGGGACTAGCGGGGGCCCAAGAGACC. This chain joins TRBV6-2 or TRBV6-3 and TRBJ2-5; 14 bases map to TRBD2. The CDR3 extends 3 residues past the end of the read, so its final part is completed from the germline J gene. Unmatched junction bases numbered 2, after V lost 4 bases and J lost 1 base. This CDR3 comprises 16 residues. Per the germline V gene, CDR1 is MNHEY and CDR2 is SVGEGT.

With regard to this clone: The read comes to an end 3 residues before the CDR3 does, leaving the germline J gene to fill in the end. The V call is TRBV18, the J call TRBJ1-3, with D possibly being TRBD1 (6 bases). CDR1 and CDR2 (germline): KGHSH, LQKENI. Deletions cut 5 bases from V and 0 bases from J, with 11 bases between. The CDR3 has 15 residues. The CDR3 sequence is CASSEDSFSGNTIYF. CDR3 DNA, as far as it was read: TGTGCCAGCTCAGAGGACAGCTTCTCTGGAAACACC.

This clone was observed a handful of times. Coverage ceases 3 residues before the CDR3 finishes, and the germline J gene fills in the end. This rearrangement joins TRBV7-3 to TRBJ2-5; no clear D. V shed 5 bases and J shed 1 base, with 17 bases lying between them. The CDR3 extends over 16 amino acids. Germline assignment: CDR1 SGHTA and CDR2 FQGTGA. The sequenced part of the CDR3 DNA is TGTGCCAGCAGCCCCCACAGTACGGCTATCCAAGAGACC. It specifies CASSPHSTAIQET. In full, the CDR3 reads CASSPHSTAIQETQYF.

This clone was observed at least ten times. Read coverage stops 3 residues before the CDR3 terminus; the germline J gene supplies the remainder. V and J are TRBV12-3 or TRBV12-4 and TRBJ2-3; 7 bases are shared with TRBD2. The CDR3 length is 17 residues. Unmatched junction bases numbered 12, after V lost 2 bases and J lost 4 bases. The CDR3 reads CASSLRPAGPLADTQYF. The CDR3 DNA, read in part, is TGTGCCAGCAGTTTACGTCCAGCGGGGCCCTTGGCAGATACG.

On this clone: Read sequence stops 3 residues before the CDR3 end, and the germline J gene provides the missing end. The chain joins TRBV30 to TRBJ1-2, with D perhaps matching TRBD1 (6 bases). Trimming shortened V by 2 bases and J by 4 bases, and 14 bases separated the two germline ends. There are 14 residues in the CDR3. Germline CDR1 is GTSNPN and CDR2 is SVGIG (reference sequence). The covered CDR3 bases are TGTGCCTGGAGTATAACCGGGACAACCTATGGC. Its translation is CAWSITGTTYG. The entire CDR3 protein reads CAWSITGTTYGYTF.

Comment on this clone: With the read ending 3 residues before the CDR3 end, the germline J gene is used to fill in that end. The J gene is TRBJ1-6, the V gene TRBV11-2; no definite D call. The CDR3 runs to 15 residues. Trimming cost V 5 bases and J 0 bases, with 8 bases left between them. CDR1 is SGHAT, CDR2 FQNNGV, per germline. CDR3 residues: CASSPFSSYNSPLHF. Incomplete CDR3 DNA: TGTGCCAGCAGCCCGTTCAGCTCCTATAATTCACCC.

In its sample, this clone was seen many times. Coverage ceases 3 residues before the CDR3 finishes, and the germline J gene fills in the end. V gene TRBV29-1 combines with J gene TRBJ2-3, with 7 bases identical to TRBD2. CDR1 is SQVTM and CDR2 is ANQGSEA in the germline V gene. This CDR3 region has 16 residues. V gave up 3 bases and J gave up 1 base; unmatched junction bases: 10. The sequenced part of the CDR3 DNA is TGCAGCGTTGACCCCCTAGCGGCCCACGGCACAGATACG. Protein sequence: CSVDPLAAHGTDT. The CDR3, in full, reads CSVDPLAAHGTDTQYF.

The CDR3 reads CASSIVGTGNTEAFF. CDR3 DNA (partial): TGTGCCAGTAGTATAGTCGGGACAGGGAACACTGAA. The chain combines TRBV19 with TRBJ1-1; 8 positions match TRBD1. The read finishes 3 residues shy of the CDR3 end, and the germline J gene is used to complete it. CDR1 LNHDA and CDR2 SQIVND come from the germline V gene (reference sequence). Losses at the gene ends were 1 base for V and 1 base for J; bases not matched to a gene: 2. The CDR3 extends over 15 amino acids.

Remarks on this clone: The read ends 3 residues shy of where the CDR3 ends; the end is completed using the germline J gene. The rearrangement uses TRBV19 and TRBJ1-2; possibly TRBD1 for D (6 bases). The CDR3 runs to 15 residues. From germline, CDR1 is LNHDA and CDR2 SQIVND (reference sequence). Trimming left V 9 bases short and J 4 bases short, with 21 bases between. CDR3 sequence: CASRPQDSIGYGYTF. The covered CDR3 bases are TGTGCCAGCCGCCCGCAGGACAGTATCGGCTATGGC.

This clone was observed many times. The missing CDR3 end, 3 residues past where the read stops, is filled in from the germline J gene. The chain carries TRBV12-3 or TRBV12-4 and TRBJ2-2; 13 bases are a match to TRBD2. This CDR3 comprises 15 residues. With V trimmed by 6 bases and J by 7 bases, 5 bases remained unmatched. The CDR3 DNA, read in part, is TGTGCCAGCAGCACTAGCGGGGGGGCCTTCGGGGAG. The encoded protein is CASSTSGGAFGE. The entire CDR3 reads CASSTSGGAFGELFF.

The sequenced part of the CDR3 DNA is TGTGCCAGCAGCTCCCGACAGGGTTCGTATAGCAATCAGCCC. Amino acids: CASSSRQGSYSNQP. The full CDR3 sequence reads CASSSRQGSYSNQPQHF. The rearrangement uses TRBV7-8 and TRBJ1-5, with 7 bases aligning to TRBD1. The CDR3 is cut off 3 residues early in the read; its end comes from the germline J gene. This CDR3 region has 17 residues. Germline values: CDR1 SGHVS, CDR2 FQNEAQ. The V segment lost 4 bases and the J segment 0 bases; nucleotides outside the gene matches: 9.